This T cell receptor (beta chain) was sequenced for a study of T cell clones after liver transplantation. Study summary: Post-transplant blood was tracked for graft-donor-reactive T cell clones identified in a pre-transplant mixed lymphocyte reaction.

The CDR3 consists of 14 residues. Trimming removed 3 bases at V and 4 bases at J, with 12 bases between. Germline-derived CDR1 and CDR2 are MDHEN and SYDVKM. Libraries were prepared by immunoSEQ multiplex PCR; TCRdb keeps only in-frame clonotypes and omits some of them. The table shows approximately 71,000 clones, with about 91% occurring only once. The clonotype was recovered from a human patient who received a liver transplant. The graft donor may be the source of some T cells. This chain links TRBV28 with TRBJ1-1; D remains unclear. Material: CD4+ T cells from blood, obtained less than 28 months after liver transplant. The CDR3 spells CASSFPGGPTEAFF. CDR3 in DNA: TGTGCCAGCAGTTTCCCCGGCGGACCCACTGAAGCTTTCTTT. The full variable domain, completed using reference TRBV28 and TRBJ1-1, is DVKVTQSSRYLVKRTGEKVFLECVQDMDHENMFWYRQDPGLGLRLIYFSYDVKMKEKGDIPEGYSVSREKKERFSLILESASTNQTSMYLCASSFPGGPTEAFFGQGTRLTVV.